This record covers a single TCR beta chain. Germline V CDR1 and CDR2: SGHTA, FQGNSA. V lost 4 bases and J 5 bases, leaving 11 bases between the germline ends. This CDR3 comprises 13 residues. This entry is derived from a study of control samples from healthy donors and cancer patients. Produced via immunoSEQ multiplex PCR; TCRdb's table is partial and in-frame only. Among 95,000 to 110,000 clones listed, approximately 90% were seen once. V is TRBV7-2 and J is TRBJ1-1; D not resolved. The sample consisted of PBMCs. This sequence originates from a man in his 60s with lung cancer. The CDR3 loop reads CASSYTAGTEAFF. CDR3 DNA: TGTGCCAGCAGCTACACCGCAGGTACTGAAGCTTTCTTT.